This T cell receptor (beta chain) was recovered during a study of T cells after yellow fever vaccination. General study results and limits: Most clones from primary vaccination resurfaced after the booster (about 95% CD4, 88% CD8).

Turning to this clonotype: The antigen remains unidentified.

Production of TCR cDNA was by 5'RACE template switching, which also added a universal primer site and UMIs. MiXCR, run by TCRdb on the 5' RACE reads, gives a single entry per CDR3 protein. The sample holds over 150,000 distinct CDR3 sequences, 6.2% seen once. Germline V gene data show CDR1 as SEHNR and CDR2 as FQNEAQ (reference sequence). The CDR3 is 14 residues long. The V end lost 2 bases, the J end lost 5 bases, and 12 bases lay between the germline ends. This TCR came from a man aged 18 to 29 who received the YFV17D yellow fever vaccine. The material was CD4+ T cells sorted from PBMCs, obtained on the day of the first yellow fever vaccination. The genes are TRBV7-9 and TRBJ1-2; D not resolved. The CDR3 loop reads CASSLRGGNYGYTF. CDR3 in DNA: TGTGCCAGCAGCTTACGGGGAGGGAATTATGGCTACACCTTC.